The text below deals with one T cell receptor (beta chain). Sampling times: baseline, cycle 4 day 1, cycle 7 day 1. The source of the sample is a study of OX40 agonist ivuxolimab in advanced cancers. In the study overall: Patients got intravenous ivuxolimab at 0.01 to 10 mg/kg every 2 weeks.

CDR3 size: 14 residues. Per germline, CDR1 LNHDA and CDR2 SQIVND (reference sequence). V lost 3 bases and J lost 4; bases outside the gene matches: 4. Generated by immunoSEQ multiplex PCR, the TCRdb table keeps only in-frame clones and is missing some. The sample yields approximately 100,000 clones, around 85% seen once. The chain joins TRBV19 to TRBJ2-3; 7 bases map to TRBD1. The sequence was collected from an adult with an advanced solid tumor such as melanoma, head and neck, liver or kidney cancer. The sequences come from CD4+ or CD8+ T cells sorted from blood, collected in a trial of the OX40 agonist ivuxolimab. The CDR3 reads CASSMAGTADTQYF. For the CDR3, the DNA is TGTGCCAGTAGTATGGCCGGGACAGCAGATACGCAGTATTTT.